These 10 T cell receptor beta chains were all obtained from the same sample, sequenced in a study of T-cell memory formation after mild COVID-19. TCRdb processed the 5' RACE reads anew with MiXCR; each CDR3 protein has one entry. This table has 300,000 to 400,000 distinct CDR3 sequences, approximately 15% appearing once. Material: PBMCs or a T cell subset sorted from them (not recorded which). These receptors all stem from a man between 18 and 29 years old who had mild COVID-19 (a few samples of this study predate the infection). Cell type and time point are not known.

The V and J genes are TRBV4-3 and TRBJ1-6; 8 nucleotides agree with TRBD1. Germline lookup yields CDR1 LGHNA and CDR2 YSLEER. The CDR3 covers 14 residues. V lost 8 bases, J lost 10 bases, and 10 bases stayed unmatched. The DNA for the CDR3 is TGCGCCAGCCGACTGGACAGGGATCGCTCACCCCTCCACTTT. Translation gives CASRLDRDRSPLHF.

This clonotype was counted a few times. The V gene is TRBV19, the J gene TRBJ2-7, with D unclear. Between the trimmed V and J ends, which lost 5 bases and 0 bases, there was a span of 11 bases. Germline CDR1 reads LNHDA; CDR2 reads SQIVND (reference sequence). The CDR3 contains 14 residues. The CDR3 DNA reads TGTGCCAGTAGTTCCCTTCGGAGCTCCTACGAGCAGTACTTC. Protein product: CASSSLRSSYEQYF.

This clonotype was seen only a few times. The CDR3 loop reads CASSPPLAGGYNEQFF. DNA of the CDR3: TGTGCCAGCAGCCCGCCACTAGCGGGGGGTTACAATGAGCAGTTCTTC. This chain connects TRBV7-9 to TRBJ2-1; 12 nucleotides line up with TRBD2. V was pared by 5 bases and J by 4 bases, with 6 bases of the junction left unmatched. Germline CDR1 reads SEHNR; CDR2 reads FQNEAQ (reference sequence). The CDR3 runs to 16 residues.

The gene calls are TRBV5-1 and TRBJ2-5; D may be TRBD2 (6 bases). The V gene's germline CDR1 is SGHRS and CDR2 YFSETQ. V was trimmed by 3 bases and J by 0 bases, leaving 12 bases between them. The CDR3 covers 15 residues. DNA of the CDR3: TGCGCCAGCAGCTGGACTACCCCGTACCAAGAGACCCAGTACTTC. Translated: CASSWTTPYQETQYF.

The chain uses TRBV9 and TRBJ2-2; TRBD2 matches 8 bases. V dropped 0 bases and J dropped 3; count of bases not matched to a gene: 4. Germline CDR1 is SGDLS and CDR2 is YYNGEE. This CDR3 spans 16 amino acids. CDR3 sequence: CASSVDGGAYTGELFF. In DNA form, the CDR3 reads TGTGCCAGCAGCGTAGACGGGGGGGCCTACACCGGGGAGCTGTTTTTT.

A few counts support this clonotype. The chain has TRBV7-3 and TRBJ2-1; D tentatively fits TRBD1 or TRBD2 (5 bases each). The CDR3 sequence is 13 residues long. The germline CDR1 and CDR2 sequences are SGHTA and FQGTGA. Between the trimmed V and J ends, which lost 2 bases and 9 bases, there was a span of 11 bases. CDR3 nucleotide sequence: TGTGCCAGCAGCTTAGGGACCCCTAGTGAGCAGTTCTTC. Its protein is CASSLGTPSEQFF.

This clonotype was found a few times. J is TRBJ2-3 and V is TRBV20-1, with D tentatively TRBD1 (8 bases). The CDR3 runs 16 residues. Trimming left V 5 bases short and J 4 bases short, with 22 bases between. Germline CDR1 reads DFQATT; CDR2 reads SNEGSKA (reference sequence). The chain's CDR3 is CSAAGDTGGPPDTQYF. CDR3 DNA sequence: TGCAGTGCTGCGGGGGATACAGGGGGGCCCCCAGATACGCAGTATTTT.

In this sample, this clonotype turned up a few times. The chain joins TRBV20-1 to TRBJ1-6; D is undetermined. CDR1 and CDR2 (germline): DFQATT, SNEGSKA (reference sequence). Trimming removed 3 bases at V and 6 bases at J, with 9 bases between. The CDR3 has 13 residues. CDR3 in DNA: TGCAGTGCTAGGGTCGCGATTAATTCACCCCTCCACTTT. It codes for CSARVAINSPLHF.

This clonotype occurred a few times. V and J are TRBV10-3 and TRBJ2-7, with D possibly matching TRBD1 (6 bases). The CDR3 runs 12 residues. Germline CDR1 ENHRY, CDR2 SYGVKD. V dropped 11 bases and J dropped 2 bases, with 13 bases sitting between them. The CDR3 loop reads CAGYRVPYEQYV. DNA of the CDR3: TGTGCCGGGTACAGGGTACCCTACGAGCAGTACGTC.

The table lists this clonotype with a few counts. The chain combines TRBV4-3 with TRBJ1-1; D is perhaps TRBD1 (5 bases). Deletions cut 1 base from V and 1 base from J, with 16 bases between. The germline CDR1 and CDR2 sequences are LGHNA and YSLEER. This CDR3 has 17 amino acids. The CDR3 DNA reads as TGCGCCAGCAGCCAAGGGGGACTAGGACGGACGAACACTGAAGCTTTCTTT. Amino acids: CASSQGGLGRTNTEAFF.